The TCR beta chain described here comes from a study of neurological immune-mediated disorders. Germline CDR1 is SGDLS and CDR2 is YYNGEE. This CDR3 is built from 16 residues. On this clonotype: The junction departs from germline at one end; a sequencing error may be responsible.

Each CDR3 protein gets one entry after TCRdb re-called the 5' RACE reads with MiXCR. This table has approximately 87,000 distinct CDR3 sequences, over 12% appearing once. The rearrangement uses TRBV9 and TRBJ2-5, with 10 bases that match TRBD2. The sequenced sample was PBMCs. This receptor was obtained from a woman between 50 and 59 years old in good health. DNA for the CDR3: TGTGCCAGCAACTCCGGGCAGCGGGGGGGCCAAGAGACCCAGTATTTC. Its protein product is CASNSGQRGGQETQYF.